The text below deals with one T cell receptor beta chain. Per the original data handling: For nucleated cells, counts were estimated from reference gene primer amplification. TCRdb's copy holds only in-frame clones and misses some; the assay was immunoSEQ multiplex PCR. The DNA gave D and trimming, while V, J and clone size come from that table. Here the sample spans 110,000 or so clones, about 83% being singletons. This entry is derived from a study of blood T cell repertoires in COVID-19. Study-level background: Specimens from acute and convalescent COVID-19 originated in the United States, Italy and Spain. Sources were T cells, B-cell-depleted T cells, or PBMCs; the material itself was cDNA or gDNA.

Per the germline V gene, CDR1 is SGHTA and CDR2 is FQGNSA. V dropped 1 base and J dropped 5; count of bases not matched to a gene: 7. The CDR3 totals 16 residues. Sequenced: peripheral blood. The sequence derives from a woman in her sixties or seventies with acute or convalescent COVID-19. The chain uses TRBV7-2 and TRBJ1-5, with TRBD1 matching over 8 bases. The DNA of the CDR3 is TGTGCCAGCAGCTTAGTTGGGACAGGCGGGGATCAGCCCCAGCATTTT. Protein sequence: CASSLVGTGGDQPQHF.